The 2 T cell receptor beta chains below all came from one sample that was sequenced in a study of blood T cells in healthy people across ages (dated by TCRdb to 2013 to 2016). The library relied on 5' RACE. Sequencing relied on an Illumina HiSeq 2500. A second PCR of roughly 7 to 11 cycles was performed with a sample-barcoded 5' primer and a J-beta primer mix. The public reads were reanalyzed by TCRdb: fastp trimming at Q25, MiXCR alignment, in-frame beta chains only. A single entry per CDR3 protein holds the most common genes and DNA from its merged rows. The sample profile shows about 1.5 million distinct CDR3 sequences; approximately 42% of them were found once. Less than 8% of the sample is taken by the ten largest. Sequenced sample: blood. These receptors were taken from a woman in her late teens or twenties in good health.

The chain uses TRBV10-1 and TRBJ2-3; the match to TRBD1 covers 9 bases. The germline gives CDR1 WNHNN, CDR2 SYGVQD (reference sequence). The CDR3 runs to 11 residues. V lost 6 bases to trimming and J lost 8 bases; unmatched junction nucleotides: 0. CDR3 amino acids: CASRGQGTQYF. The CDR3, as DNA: TGCGCCAGCAGGGGACAGGGTACGCAGTATTTT.

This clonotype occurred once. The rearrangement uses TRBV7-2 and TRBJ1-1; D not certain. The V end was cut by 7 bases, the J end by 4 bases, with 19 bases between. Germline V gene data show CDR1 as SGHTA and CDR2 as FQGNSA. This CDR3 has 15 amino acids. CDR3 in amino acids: CASMRGRRGRTEAFF. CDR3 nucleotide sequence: TGTGCCAGCATGCGGGGAAGGCGAGGTCGCACTGAAGCTTTCTTT.